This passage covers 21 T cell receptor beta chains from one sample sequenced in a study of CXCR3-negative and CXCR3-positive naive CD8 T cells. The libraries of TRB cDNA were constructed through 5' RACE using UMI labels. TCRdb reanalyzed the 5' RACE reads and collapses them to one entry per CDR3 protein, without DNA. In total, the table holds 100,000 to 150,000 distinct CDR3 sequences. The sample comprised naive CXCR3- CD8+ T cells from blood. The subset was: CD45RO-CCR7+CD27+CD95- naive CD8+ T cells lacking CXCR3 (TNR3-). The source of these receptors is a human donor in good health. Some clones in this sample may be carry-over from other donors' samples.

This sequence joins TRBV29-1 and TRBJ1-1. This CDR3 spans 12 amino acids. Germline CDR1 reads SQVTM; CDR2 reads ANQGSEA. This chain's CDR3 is CSVEDLVVEAFF.

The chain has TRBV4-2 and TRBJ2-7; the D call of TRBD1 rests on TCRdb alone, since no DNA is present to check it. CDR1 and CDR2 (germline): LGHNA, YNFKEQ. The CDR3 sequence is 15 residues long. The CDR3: CASSPGTGSSYEQYF.

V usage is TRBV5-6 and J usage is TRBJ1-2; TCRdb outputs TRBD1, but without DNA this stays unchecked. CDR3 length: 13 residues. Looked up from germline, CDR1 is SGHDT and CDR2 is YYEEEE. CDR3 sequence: CASRAGTAYGYTF.

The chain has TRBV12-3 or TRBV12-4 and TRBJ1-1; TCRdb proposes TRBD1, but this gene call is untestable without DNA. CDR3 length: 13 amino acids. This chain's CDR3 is CASSLGTATEAFF.

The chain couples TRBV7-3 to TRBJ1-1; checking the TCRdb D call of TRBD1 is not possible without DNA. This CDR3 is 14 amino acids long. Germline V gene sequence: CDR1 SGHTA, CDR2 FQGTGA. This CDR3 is CASSLGHLNTEAFF.

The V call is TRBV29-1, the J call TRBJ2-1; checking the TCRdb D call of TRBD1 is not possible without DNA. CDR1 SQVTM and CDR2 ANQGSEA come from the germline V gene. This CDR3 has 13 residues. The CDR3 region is CTGRGQTYNEQFF.

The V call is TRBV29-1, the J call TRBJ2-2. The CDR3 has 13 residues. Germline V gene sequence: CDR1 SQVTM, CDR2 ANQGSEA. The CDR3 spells CSVVAGNTGELFF.

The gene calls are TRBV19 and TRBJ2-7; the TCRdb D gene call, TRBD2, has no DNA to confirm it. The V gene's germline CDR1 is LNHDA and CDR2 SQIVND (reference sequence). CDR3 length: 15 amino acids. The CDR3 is CASSMGSGTSYEQYF.

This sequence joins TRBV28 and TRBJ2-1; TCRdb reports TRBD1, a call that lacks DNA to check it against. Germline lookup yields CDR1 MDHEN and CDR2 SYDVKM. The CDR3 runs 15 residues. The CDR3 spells CASGDRQGWRNEQFF.

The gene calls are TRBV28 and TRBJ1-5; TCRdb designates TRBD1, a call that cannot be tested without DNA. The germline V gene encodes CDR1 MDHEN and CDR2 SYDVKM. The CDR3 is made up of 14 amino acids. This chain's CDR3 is CASSLGRGGQPQHF.

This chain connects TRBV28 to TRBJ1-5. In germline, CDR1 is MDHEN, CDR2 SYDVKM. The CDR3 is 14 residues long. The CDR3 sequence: CASTLGVVDQPQHF.

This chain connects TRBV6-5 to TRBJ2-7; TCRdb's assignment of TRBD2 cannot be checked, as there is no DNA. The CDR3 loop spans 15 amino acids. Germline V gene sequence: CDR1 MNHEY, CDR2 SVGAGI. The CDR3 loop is CASRVASGSSYEQYF.

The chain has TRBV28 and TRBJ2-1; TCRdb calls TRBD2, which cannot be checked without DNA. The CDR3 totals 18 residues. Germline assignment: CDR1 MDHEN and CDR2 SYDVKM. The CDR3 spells CASSFLYSGASHGNEQFF.

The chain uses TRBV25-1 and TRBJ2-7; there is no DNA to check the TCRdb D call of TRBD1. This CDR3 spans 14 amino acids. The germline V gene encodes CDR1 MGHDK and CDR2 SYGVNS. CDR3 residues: CASSGTGGSNEQYF.

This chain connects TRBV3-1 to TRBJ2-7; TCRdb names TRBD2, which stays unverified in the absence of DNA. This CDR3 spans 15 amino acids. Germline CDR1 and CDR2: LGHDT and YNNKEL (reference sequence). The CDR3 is CASSQVAGTSYEQYF.

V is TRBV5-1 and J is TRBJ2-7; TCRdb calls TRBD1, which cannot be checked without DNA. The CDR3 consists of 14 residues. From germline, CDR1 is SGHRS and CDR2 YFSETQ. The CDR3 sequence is CASSFQGAAYEQYF.

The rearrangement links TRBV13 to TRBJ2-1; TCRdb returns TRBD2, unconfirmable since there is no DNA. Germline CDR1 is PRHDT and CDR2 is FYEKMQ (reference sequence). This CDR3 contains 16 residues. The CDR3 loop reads CASIQGLAGGAGEQFF.

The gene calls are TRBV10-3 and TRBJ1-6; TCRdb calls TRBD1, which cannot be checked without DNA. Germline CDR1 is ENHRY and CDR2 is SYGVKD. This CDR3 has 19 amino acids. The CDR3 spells CAISDPPDRASSYNSPLHF.

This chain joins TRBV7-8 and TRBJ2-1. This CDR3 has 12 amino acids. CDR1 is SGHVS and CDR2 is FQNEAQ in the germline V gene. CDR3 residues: CACGYSYNEQFF.

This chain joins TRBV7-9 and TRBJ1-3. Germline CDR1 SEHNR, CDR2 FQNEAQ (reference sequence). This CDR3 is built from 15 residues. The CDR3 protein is CASSSTLPSGNTIYF.

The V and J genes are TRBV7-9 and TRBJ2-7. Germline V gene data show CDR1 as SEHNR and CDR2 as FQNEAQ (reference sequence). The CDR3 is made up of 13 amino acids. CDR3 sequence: CASSSFVAYEQYF.